Listed below are T cell receptor beta chains from one sample, sequenced in a study of OX40 agonist ivuxolimab in advanced cancers. Method: immunoSEQ multiplex PCR; TCRdb's copy keeps in-frame clones and lacks some. Of tens of thousands of clones in the sample, approximately 90% were seen once. Sequenced here: CD4+ or CD8+ T cells sorted from blood, sampled in a trial of the OX40 agonist ivuxolimab. These receptor sequences come from an adult with an advanced solid tumor such as melanoma, head and neck, liver or kidney cancer. The CDR3 runs from the conserved cysteine through the conserved F or W. The D gene is left open where the match is weak. Size is omitted from some rows. Given values are once, few, many or a class for expanded clones.

CDR3 length: 14
clone size: once
V gene: TRBV10-3
J gene: TRBJ2-3
D gene: -
CDR3 DNA: TGTGCCATTGGACAGTCTACTAGCACAGATACGCAGTATTTT
CDR3 protein: CAIGQSTSTDTQYF

CDR3 length: 13
clone size: -
V gene: TRBV18
J gene: TRBJ2-1
D gene: -
CDR3 DNA: TGTGCCAGCTCACCACAGGACCTCAATGAGCAGTTCTTC
CDR3 protein: CASSPQDLNEQFF

CDR3 length: 15
clone size: -
V gene: TRBV7-2
J gene: TRBJ2-7
D gene: TRBD1
CDR3 DNA: TGTGCCAGCACCCTAGGCCGGGACAGCAGCTACGAGCAGTACTTC
CDR3 protein: CASTLGRDSSYEQYF

CDR3 length: 15
clone size: -
V gene: TRBV12-5
J gene: TRBJ2-1
D gene: TRBD2
CDR3 DNA: TGTGCTAGTGACGCCCCTAGCGGGAGGTACAATGAGCAGTTCTTC
CDR3 protein: CASDAPSGRYNEQFF

CDR3 length: 17
clone size: -
V gene: TRBV19
J gene: TRBJ1-4
D gene: TRBD1
CDR3 DNA: TGTGCCAGTAGACCTCGGACAGGGGTGGGAGCTAATGAAAAACTGTTTTTT
CDR3 protein: CASRPRTGVGANEKLFF

CDR3 length: 13
clone size: -
V gene: TRBV7-8
J gene: TRBJ2-1
D gene: -
CDR3 DNA: TGTGCCAGCAGCTTAGTATTGGGCAATGAGCAGTTCTTC
CDR3 protein: CASSLVLGNEQFF

CDR3 length: 17
clone size: -
V gene: TRBV4-3
J gene: TRBJ2-6
D gene: -
CDR3 DNA: TGCGCCAGCAGCCAAGATATGGGTTTAGTGGGGGCCAACGTCCTGACTTTC
CDR3 protein: CASSQDMGLVGANVLTF

CDR3 length: 15
clone size: -
V gene: TRBV18
J gene: TRBJ2-7
D gene: TRBD2
CDR3 DNA: TGTGCCAGCTCAGGCATGACTAGCGGGAGTATCGGGCAGTACTTC
CDR3 protein: CASSGMTSGSIGQYF

CDR3 length: 14
clone size: -
V gene: TRBV7-2
J gene: TRBJ2-7
D gene: TRBD2
CDR3 DNA: TGTGCCAGCAGCTTTGGGCTAGCTCCGGGGGGGCAGTACTTC
CDR3 protein: CASSFGLAPGGQYF

CDR3 length: 15
clone size: -
V gene: TRBV6-5
J gene: TRBJ1-5
D gene: -
CDR3 DNA: TGTGCCAGCAGTTCCACTGACAGTAGCAATCAGCCCCAGCATTTT
CDR3 protein: CASSSTDSSNQPQHF

CDR3 length: 19
clone size: -
V gene: TRBV7-9
J gene: TRBJ1-2
D gene: TRBD1
CDR3 DNA: TGTGCCAGCAGCTCACTCCAGGGACAGGGGTTTTTTTCGAGCTATGGCTACACCTTC
CDR3 protein: CASSSLQGQGFFSSYGYTF

CDR3 length: 17
clone size: -
V gene: TRBV7-9
J gene: TRBJ1-4
D gene: TRBD1
CDR3 DNA: TGTGCCAGCAGCTCGGGACAGGGGGCCCTAACTAATGAAAAACTGTTTTTT
CDR3 protein: CASSSGQGALTNEKLFF

CDR3 length: 16
clone size: -
V gene: TRBV7-2
J gene: TRBJ2-1
D gene: TRBD2
CDR3 DNA: TGTGCCAGCAGCTCTCAGGGGAGCGGGAGGGGCAATGAGCAGTTCTTC
CDR3 protein: CASSSQGSGRGNEQFF

CDR3 length: 17
clone size: -
V gene: TRBV19
J gene: TRBJ2-7
D gene: TRBD1
CDR3 DNA: TGTGCCAGTAGTACCTCTTTGACAGGGTCCCTCACCTACGAGCAGTACTTC
CDR3 protein: CASSTSLTGSLTYEQYF

CDR3 length: 21
clone size: -
V gene: TRBV19
J gene: TRBJ1-5
D gene: TRBD1
CDR3 DNA: TGTGCCAGTAGTATCCTAGCGTCCTGGGACAGGGGGCCAAGGGGAGATCAGCCCCAGCATTTT
CDR3 protein: CASSILASWDRGPRGDQPQHF

CDR3 length: 17
clone size: -
V gene: TRBV19
J gene: TRBJ2-4
D gene: TRBD2
CDR3 DNA: TGTGCCAGTAGTATAGTAGCTAGCGGAATAGCCAAAAACATTCAGTACTTC
CDR3 protein: CASSIVASGIAKNIQYF

CDR3 length: 12
clone size: -
V gene: TRBV30
J gene: TRBJ2-7
D gene: -
CDR3 DNA: TGTGCCTGGGATGCGGGGCCCTGGGAGCAGTACTTC
CDR3 protein: CAWDAGPWEQYF

CDR3 length: 15
clone size: -
V gene: TRBV11-1
J gene: TRBJ2-1
D gene: -
CDR3 DNA: TGTGCCAGCAGCGGCATATTGGCATCCTACAATGAGCAGTTCTTC
CDR3 protein: CASSGILASYNEQFF

CDR3 length: 11
clone size: once
V gene: TRBV20-1
J gene: TRBJ2-3
D gene: -
CDR3 DNA: TGCAGTGCCAAACTGGGGGATACGCAGTATTTT
CDR3 protein: CSAKLGDTQYF

CDR3 length: 12
clone size: -
V gene: TRBV29-1
J gene: TRBJ2-7
D gene: -
CDR3 DNA: TGCAGCGTTGGGGAGGCAGGCTACGAGCAGTACTTC
CDR3 protein: CSVGEAGYEQYF

CDR3 length: 12
clone size: -
V gene: TRBV15
J gene: TRBJ1-4
D gene: -
CDR3 DNA: TGTGCCACCAGCAGAGTGAATGAAAAACTGTTTTTT
CDR3 protein: CATSRVNEKLFF

CDR3 length: 15
clone size: few
V gene: TRBV19
J gene: TRBJ2-5
D gene: TRBD1
CDR3 DNA: TGTGCCAGTTCTATGACAGGGGGTCCACAAGAGACCCAGTACTTC
CDR3 protein: CASSMTGGPQETQYF

CDR3 length: 15
clone size: -
V gene: TRBV7-9
J gene: TRBJ2-7
D gene: -
CDR3 DNA: TGTGCCAGCAGCTTATTCGGGGACGGATACTACGAGCAGTACTTC
CDR3 protein: CASSLFGDGYYEQYF

CDR3 length: 13
clone size: -
V gene: TRBV6-5
J gene: TRBJ1-1
D gene: -
CDR3 DNA: TGTGCCAGCAGTTCCGACCAGGGGATAGAAGCTTTCTTT
CDR3 protein: CASSSDQGIEAFF

CDR3 length: 14
clone size: once
V gene: TRBV19
J gene: TRBJ1-2
D gene: -
CDR3 DNA: TGTGCCAGTAGTATCACGATCTGGACCTATGGCTACACCTTC
CDR3 protein: CASSITIWTYGYTF

CDR3 length: 16
clone size: -
V gene: TRBV7-9
J gene: TRBJ2-3
D gene: TRBD2
CDR3 DNA: TGTGCCAGCAGCTTAAGTGCGGGAGGGTATCCAGATACGCAGTATTTT
CDR3 protein: CASSLSAGGYPDTQYF

CDR3 length: 16
clone size: -
V gene: TRBV7-2
J gene: TRBJ1-2
D gene: -
CDR3 DNA: TGTGCCAGCAGCTTCCAGCACGGGGATATAAACTATGGCTACACCTTC
CDR3 protein: CASSFQHGDINYGYTF

CDR3 length: 15
clone size: -
V gene: TRBV19
J gene: TRBJ2-2
D gene: -
CDR3 DNA: TGTGCCAGTAGCGCCGGGACGGCGAACACCGGGGAGCTGTTTTTT
CDR3 protein: CASSAGTANTGELFF

CDR3 length: 10
clone size: -
V gene: TRBV2
J gene: TRBJ2-5
D gene: -
CDR3 DNA: TGTGCCAGCAGTGAAGAGACCCAGTACTTC
CDR3 protein: CASSEETQYF

CDR3 length: 17
clone size: -
V gene: TRBV7-6
J gene: TRBJ2-4
D gene: TRBD2
CDR3 DNA: TGTGCCAGCAGCCCTCTCGGGACTAGCGGGCGTTCAAACATTCAGTACTTC
CDR3 protein: CASSPLGTSGRSNIQYF